This T cell receptor (beta chain) was documented in a study of beta chain features in type 1 diabetes. Study-wide points: Significant though moderate, a shortening of TCRB CDR3s appeared in all four CD4+ subsets of Type 1 diabetes patients.

Remarks on this clone: Its specificity is unknown.

Germline loops: CDR1 SGHNT, CDR2 YYREEE (reference sequence). This CDR3 region has 14 residues. V lost 7 bases to trimming and J lost 1 base, with 13 bases between them. Since all of the isolated RNA was reverse transcribed, expressed TCRB transcripts were what got sequenced. The repertoire was sequenced with immunoSEQ multiplex PCR; TCRdb's copy has only in-frame clones and lacks some. In the table there are hundreds of thousands of clones, roughly 12% of which are singletons. The chain joins TRBV5-4 to TRBJ2-3; D not resolved. The TCR comes from a man aged 18 to 35 with type 1 diabetes. Sequenced sample: naive CD4+ T cells from blood. CDR3 in amino acids: CASGHTTGTDTQYF. As DNA, the CDR3 is TGTGCCAGCGGCCACACCACTGGCACAGATACGCAGTATTTT.